This T cell receptor (beta chain) was captured in a study of shared clonotypes between healthy human individuals. Study-level results: Since donors were few, the genetic and exposure-history diversity represented was limited. Larger estimated richness was generally recorded for naive subsets relative to memory subsets.

Turning to this clone: The antigen is unknown.

The repertoire was sequenced with immunoSEQ multiplex PCR; TCRdb's copy has only in-frame clones and lacks some. Among around 610,000 clones, 95% to 97% were seen once, and the ten largest hold 0.11%. Terminally differentiated effector memory CD45RA+ cells were excluded from the naive CD8 cells, which were CD45RO-negative and positively selected for CCR7. Donors, without exception, were Caucasian adults residing in Nashville, Tennessee. Germline values: CDR1 LNHDA, CDR2 SQIVND (reference sequence). The CDR3 loop spans 15 amino acids. Trimming took 0 bases from V and 4 from J, leaving 13 bases between them.

The sequencing sample was made of naive CD8+ T cells sorted from blood. This sequence joins TRBV19 and TRBJ2-7; D remains ambiguous. The sequence derives from a woman aged 25 to 39 in good health. The CDR3 loop is CASSIDHQSAYEQYF. The DNA for the CDR3 is TGTGCCAGTAGTATAGATCACCAGAGTGCTTACGAGCAGTACTTC.